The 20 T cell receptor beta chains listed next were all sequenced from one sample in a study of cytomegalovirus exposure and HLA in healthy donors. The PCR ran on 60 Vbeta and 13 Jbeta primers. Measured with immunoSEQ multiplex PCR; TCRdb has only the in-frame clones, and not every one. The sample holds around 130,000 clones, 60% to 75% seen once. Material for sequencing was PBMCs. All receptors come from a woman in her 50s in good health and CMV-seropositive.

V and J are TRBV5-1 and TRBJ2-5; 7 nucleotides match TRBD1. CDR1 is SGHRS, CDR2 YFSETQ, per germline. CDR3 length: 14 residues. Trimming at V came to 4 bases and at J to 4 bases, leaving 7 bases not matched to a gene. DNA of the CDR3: TGCGCCAGCAGCACGGTCTCAGGGGGAGAGACCCAGTACTTC. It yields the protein CASSTVSGGETQYF.

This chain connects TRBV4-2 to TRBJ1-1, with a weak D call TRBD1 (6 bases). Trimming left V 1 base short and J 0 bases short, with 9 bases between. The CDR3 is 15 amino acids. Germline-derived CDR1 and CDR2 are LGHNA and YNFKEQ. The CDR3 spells CASSQVSGVNTEAFF. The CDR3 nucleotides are TGTGCCAGCAGCCAAGTGTCAGGGGTGAACACTGAAGCTTTCTTT.

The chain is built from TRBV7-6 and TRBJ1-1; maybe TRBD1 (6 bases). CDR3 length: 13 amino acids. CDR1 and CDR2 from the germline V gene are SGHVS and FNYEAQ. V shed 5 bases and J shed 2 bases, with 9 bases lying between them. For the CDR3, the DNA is TGTGCCAGCAGCGCGGACAGCAACACTGAAGCTTTCTTT. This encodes CASSADSNTEAFF.

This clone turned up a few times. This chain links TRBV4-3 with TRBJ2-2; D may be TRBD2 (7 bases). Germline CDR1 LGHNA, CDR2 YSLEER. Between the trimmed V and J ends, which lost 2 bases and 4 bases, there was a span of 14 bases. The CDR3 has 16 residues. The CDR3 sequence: CASSQYGAGATGELFF. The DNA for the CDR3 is TGCGCCAGCAGCCAATACGGGGCGGGGGCCACCGGGGAGCTGTTTTTT.

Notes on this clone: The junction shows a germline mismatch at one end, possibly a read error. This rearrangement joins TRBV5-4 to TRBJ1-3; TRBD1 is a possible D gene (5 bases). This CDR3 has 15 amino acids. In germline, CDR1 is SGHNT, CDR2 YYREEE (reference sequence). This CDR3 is CPSSAPGGLGNTIYF. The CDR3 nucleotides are TGTCCCAGCAGCGCACCCGGGGGTCTAGGAAACACCATATATTTT. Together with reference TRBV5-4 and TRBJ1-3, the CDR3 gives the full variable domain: ETGVTQSPTHLIKTRGQQVTLRCSSQSGHNTVSWYQQALGQGPQFIFQYYREEENGRGNFPPRFSGLQFPNYSSELNVNALELDDSALYLCPSSAPGGLGNTIYFGEGSWLTVV.

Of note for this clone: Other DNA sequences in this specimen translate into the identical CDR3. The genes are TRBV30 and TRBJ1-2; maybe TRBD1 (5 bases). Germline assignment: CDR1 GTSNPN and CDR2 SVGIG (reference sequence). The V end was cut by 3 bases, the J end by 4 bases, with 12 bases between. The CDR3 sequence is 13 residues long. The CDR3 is CAWSPQGVYGYTF. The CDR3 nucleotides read TGTGCCTGGAGCCCACAAGGGGTCTATGGCTACACCTTC.

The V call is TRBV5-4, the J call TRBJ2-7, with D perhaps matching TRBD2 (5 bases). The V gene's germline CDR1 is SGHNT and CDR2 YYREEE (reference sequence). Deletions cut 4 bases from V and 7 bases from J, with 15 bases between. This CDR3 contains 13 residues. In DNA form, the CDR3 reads TGTGCCAGCAGCCCGCGTGATCCGGGGGAGCAGTACTTC. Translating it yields CASSPRDPGEQYF.

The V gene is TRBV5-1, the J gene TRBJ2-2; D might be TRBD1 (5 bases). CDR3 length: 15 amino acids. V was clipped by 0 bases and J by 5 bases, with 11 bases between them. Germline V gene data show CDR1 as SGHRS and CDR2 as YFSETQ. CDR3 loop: CASSLVAGRTGELFF. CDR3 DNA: TGCGCCAGCAGCTTGGTGGCAGGGCGGACCGGGGAGCTGTTTTTT. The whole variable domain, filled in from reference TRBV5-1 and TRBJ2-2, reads KAGVTQTPRYLIKTRGQQVTLSCSPISGHRSVSWYQQTPGQGLQFLFEYFSETQRNKGNFPGRFSGRQFSNSRSEMNVSTLELGDSALYLCASSLVAGRTGELFFGEGSRLTVL.

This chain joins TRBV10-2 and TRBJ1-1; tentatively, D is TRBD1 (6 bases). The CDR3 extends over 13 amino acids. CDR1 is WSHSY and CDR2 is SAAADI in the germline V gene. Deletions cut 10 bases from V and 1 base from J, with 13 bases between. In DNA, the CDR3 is TGCGCCATCAAGGGGGACACGAACACTGAAGCTTTCTTT. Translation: CAIKGDTNTEAFF.

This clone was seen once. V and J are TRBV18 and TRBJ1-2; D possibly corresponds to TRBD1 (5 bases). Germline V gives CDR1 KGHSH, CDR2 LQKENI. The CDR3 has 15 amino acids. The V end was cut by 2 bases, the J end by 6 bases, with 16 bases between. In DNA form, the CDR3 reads TGTGCCAGCTCACCAAGGCAGGGCCTAACAGATGGCTACACCTTC. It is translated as CASSPRQGLTDGYTF.

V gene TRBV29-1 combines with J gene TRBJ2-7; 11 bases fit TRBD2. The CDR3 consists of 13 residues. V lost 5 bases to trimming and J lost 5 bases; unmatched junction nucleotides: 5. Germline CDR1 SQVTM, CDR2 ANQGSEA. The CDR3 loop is CSVRGTSGDEQYF. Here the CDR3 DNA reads TGCAGCGTTAGAGGGACTAGCGGTGACGAGCAGTACTTC.

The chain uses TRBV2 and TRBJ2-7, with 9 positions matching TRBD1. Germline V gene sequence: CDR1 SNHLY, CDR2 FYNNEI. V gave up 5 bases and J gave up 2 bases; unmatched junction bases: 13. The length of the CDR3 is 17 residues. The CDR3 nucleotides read TGTGCCAGCAGTTTCTCCGGGACAGGGATTGTTACCTACGAGCAGTACTTC. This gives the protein CASSFSGTGIVTYEQYF.

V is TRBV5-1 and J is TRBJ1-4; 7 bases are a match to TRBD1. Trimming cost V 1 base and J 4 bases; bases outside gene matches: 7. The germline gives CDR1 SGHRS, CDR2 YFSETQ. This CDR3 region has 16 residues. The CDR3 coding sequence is TGCGCCAGCAGCTTGTTTGCCGGGACAGATAATGAAAAACTGTTTTTT. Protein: CASSLFAGTDNEKLFF.

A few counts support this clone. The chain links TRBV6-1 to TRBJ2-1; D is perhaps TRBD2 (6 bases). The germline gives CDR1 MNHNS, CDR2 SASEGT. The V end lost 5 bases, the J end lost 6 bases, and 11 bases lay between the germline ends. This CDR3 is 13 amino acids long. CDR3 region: CASSPGVGNEQFF. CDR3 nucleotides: TGTGCCAGCAGTCCGGGGGTGGGCAATGAGCAGTTCTTC.

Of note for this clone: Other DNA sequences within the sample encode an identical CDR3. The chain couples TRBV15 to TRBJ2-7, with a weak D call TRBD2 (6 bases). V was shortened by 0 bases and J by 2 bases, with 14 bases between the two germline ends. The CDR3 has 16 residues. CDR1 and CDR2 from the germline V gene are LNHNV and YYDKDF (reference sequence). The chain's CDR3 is CATSRDRGTRTYEQYF. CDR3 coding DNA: TGTGCCACCAGCAGAGATCGGGGGACGCGGACCTACGAGCAGTACTTC.

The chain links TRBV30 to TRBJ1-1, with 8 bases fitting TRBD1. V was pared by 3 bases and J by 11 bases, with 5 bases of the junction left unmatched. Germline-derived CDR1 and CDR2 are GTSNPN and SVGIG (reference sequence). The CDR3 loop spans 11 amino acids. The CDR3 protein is CAWRDRGMAFF. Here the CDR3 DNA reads TGTGCCTGGAGAGACAGGGGTATGGCTTTCTTT. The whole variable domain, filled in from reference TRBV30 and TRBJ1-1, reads SQTIHQWPATLVQPVGSPLSLECTVEGTSNPNLYWYRQAAGRGLQLLFYSVGIGQISSEVPQNLSASRPQDRQFILSSKKLLLSDSGFYLCAWRDRGMAFFGQGTRLTVV.

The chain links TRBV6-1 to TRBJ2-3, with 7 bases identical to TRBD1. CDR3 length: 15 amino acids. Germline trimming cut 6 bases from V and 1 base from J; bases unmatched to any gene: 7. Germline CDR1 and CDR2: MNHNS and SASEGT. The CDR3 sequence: CASRNRGVRTDTQYF. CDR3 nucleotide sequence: TGTGCCAGCAGGAACAGGGGTGTTCGCACAGATACGCAGTATTTT.

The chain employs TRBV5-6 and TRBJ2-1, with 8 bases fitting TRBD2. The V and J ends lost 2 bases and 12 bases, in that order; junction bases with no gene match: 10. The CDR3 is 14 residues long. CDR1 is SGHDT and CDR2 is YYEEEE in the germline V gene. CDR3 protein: CASSFNRGGVGQFF. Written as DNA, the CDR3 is TGTGCCAGCAGCTTTAACCGGGGGGGCGTGGGGCAGTTCTTC.

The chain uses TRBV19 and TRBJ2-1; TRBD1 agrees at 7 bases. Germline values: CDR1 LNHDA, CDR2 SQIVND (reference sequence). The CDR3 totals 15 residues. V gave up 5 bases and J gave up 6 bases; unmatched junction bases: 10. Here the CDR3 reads CASSSGDRVANEQFF. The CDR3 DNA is TGTGCCAGTAGTTCCGGCGACAGGGTTGCCAATGAGCAGTTCTTC.

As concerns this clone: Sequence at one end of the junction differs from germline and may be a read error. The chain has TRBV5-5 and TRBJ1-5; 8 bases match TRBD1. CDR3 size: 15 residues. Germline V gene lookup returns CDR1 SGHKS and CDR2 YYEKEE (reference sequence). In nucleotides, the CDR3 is TGTCCCAGCAGCTTGGCCGGGACAGGTATTCAGCCCCAGCATTTT. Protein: CPSSLAGTGIQPQHF.